This T cell receptor (beta chain) was captured in a study of shared clonotypes between healthy human individuals. Study summary: CD4 naive and memory got three plates each, CD8 naive two, CD8 memory one.

To note about this clone: The antigen is undetermined.

Study-level points and caveats: The sampled material consisted only of blood, and tissue repertoires are likely to differ.

V was clipped by 2 bases and J by 1 base, with 9 bases between them. Germline values: CDR1 WNHNN, CDR2 SYGVQD (reference sequence). CDR3 length: 14 residues. Terminally differentiated effector memory CD45RA+ cells were excluded from the naive CD8 cells, which were CD45RO-negative and positively selected for CCR7. The table came from immunoSEQ multiplex PCR; TCRdb's copy has only in-frame clones and leaves some out. This table holds millions of clones, 85% to 95% found once. The clonotype originates from a man aged 18 to 30 in good health. Sequenced input: naive CD8+ T cells sorted from blood. This chain joins TRBV10-1 and TRBJ2-7; a weak D match, TRBD1 (6 bases). The CDR3 region has the DNA TGCGCCAGCAGTGAGACAGGGAAATCCTACGAGCAGTACTTC. It yields the protein CASSETGKSYEQYF.